This entry features one TCR beta chain sequence. Its cognate antigen has yet to be identified. No much larger clone exists at a distance of one base, and base qualities are not known. The cohort was made up of 650 to 700 healthy bone marrow donors. At the time of sampling, every cohort member was nominally healthy, though immune exposures that went unrecorded were likely present. The donor tested CMV seropositive and was one of the 289 seropositive cohort members. Every donor gave a peripheral blood sample, and the peripheral blood mononuclear cells from that sample were used for TCR beta sequencing. Genomic DNA extraction from the blood cell samples was performed with the Qiagen DNeasy Blood Extraction Kit. This sample was taken from a study of cytomegalovirus exposure and HLA in healthy donors (dated 2017 in TCRdb). Regarding the research as a whole: An earlier analysis of approximately 590 of the donors reported 250 to 300 Gb of sequence data and 117 million unique TCR beta sequences from 150 million to 200 million T cells. Rather than drawing on any new phenotypic data, the later analysis identified candidate immune exposures from TCR beta sequences and the way those sequences occurred across donors. The T cell repertoires of 700 or so subjects were profiled by immunosequencing and related to cytomegalovirus serostatus. Among over 350 genotyped donors of the cohort, an average of about 240,000 unique TCR beta nucleotide sequences were sequenced per donor, around 20% of them non-productive. The study was designed to test whether signatures of past pathogen exposure could be identified by cataloging public T cell receptors. A later analysis re-analyzed previously published TCR beta repertoires from hundreds of donors and added high-resolution HLA genotyping to study TCR occurrence patterns. In addition to the first cohort of approximately 670 subjects, a separate validation cohort of some 120 different subjects was used. A later genetic analysis used genome-wide SNP genotypes for about 60% of the 666 donors, treating that subset as a discovery cohort. To predict cytomegalovirus infection status, the study combined high-throughput TCR immunosequencing, statistical association of individual TCRs with disease status, and machine learning. Donor age, sex, ethnicity and CMV serostatus were compiled alongside the repertoire data. All discovery cohort repertoires had been generated on a single sequencing platform. An early release that covered about 600 HLA-typed donors contained approximately 300 gigabases of sequencing data and about 93 million unique TCR sequences. Of the 350 to 450 genotyped donors, 81% were placed in the genetic ancestry cluster associated with self-reported Caucasian donors. An earlier analysis of around 640 of the donors used high-throughput TCR beta sequencing to judge whether each TCR beta V gene segment behaved as functional or pseudogenic. Typing coverage varied by locus: roughly 629-630 donors for A, B, C, DRB1 and DQB1; roughly 560 for DQA1; approximately 610 for DPA1; under 490 for DPB1. HLA typing covered class I and class II loci at four-digit resolution. Because of strong linkage in the cohort, five DR-DQ haplotypes were treated as single units for association and clustering.

Receptor amplification or capture employed the immunoSEQ multiplex PCR assay. The multiplex PCR relied on a mix of 60 forward primers for TCR Vbeta segments and 13 reverse primers for TCR Jbeta segments. The CDR3 region of rearranged TCR beta genes was amplified from genomic DNA by a multiplex PCR assay. The amplified TCR beta libraries were sequenced on the Illumina HiSeq System as 87-base-pair reads. The study's processing was this. A later analysis counted about 80 million unique TCR beta chains across the 666 repertoires, and roughly 11 million of these chains were shared by at least two donors. Raw reads were error-corrected and collapsed into unique sequences by a nearest-neighbor algorithm in which closely related sequences were merged to remove PCR and sequencing errors. Alignment of CDR3 sequences to IMGT reference sequences was used to assign V, D and J gene segments. Each retained sequence needed at least a six-nucleotide match to both a V gene segment and a J gene segment. Rearrangements were called productive when the CDR3 lacked stop codons and stayed in frame with V and J; all others were non-productive. Following IMGT convention, CDR3 was defined as the stretch from the second conserved V-encoded cysteine to the conserved J-encoded phenylalanine. The earlier analysis of about 500 of the donors excluded sequences that lacked an unambiguous match to a single V gene segment. In an earlier analysis of around 600 of the donors, V segments were called functional above 56.7% productive rearrangements and were called segregating when the between-donor standard deviation exceeded 5%. A statistical classification framework was built to diagnose cytomegalovirus status from the catalog of TCR beta chain sequences. In a later analysis, V and J genes were assigned by comparing TCR nucleotide sequences against IMGT/GENE-DB human TR gene sequences. A later analysis assigned CDR3 sequences and most-parsimonious VDJ recombination scenarios with the TCRdist pipeline. A later analysis defined each TCR beta chain by its CDR3 amino acid sequence plus V-gene family, and excluded reads lacking a unique V-gene family. To address suspected cross-contamination and a sequencing artifact, a later analysis removed a few hundred highly shared, low-generation-probability nucleotide sequences. A later analysis calculated a clonal expansion index for each public chain from normalized within-repertoire ranks of inferred template counts. In a later analysis, generation probabilities were computed with a VDJ recombination model fitted to out-of-frame rearrangements, and the resulting probabilities were checked against IGoR. A later analysis scored TCR-TCR, TCR-HLA and TCR-CMV co-occurrence with hypergeometric tests, applying a repertoire-size bias correction to TCR pairs. False discovery rates were estimated in a later analysis by permuting HLA or CMV assignments 20 times. A later analysis grouped co-occurring TCRs with DBSCAN, adding TCRdist sequence similarity when clustering within HLA-allele-positive subsets. Co-occurrence clustering excluded repertoires with fewer than 30,000 or more than 120,000 public chains, plus five with anomalous nucleotide sharing. This is the immuneACCESS table as TCRdb keeps it, with only in-frame sequences that have V and J called. A part of the clones is gone; compared with another copy, unresolved V genes explain less than half, and the rest is unexplained. V and J calls and clone size are given by that table; D and trimming were obtained from the DNA. In all, the sample holds over 150,000 clones, and roughly 65% of those were seen once. The ten biggest clones cover 4% to 5.5% of the sample.

The paper as a whole reports these results and caveats: Assigning TCR associations to individual alleles was difficult when HLA alleles, especially DR and DQ, strongly co-occurred. Sequencing depth was assumed to be roughly uniform across donors in the presence/absence analyses, though that assumption may not hold. For the cohort, immune exposure information was limited to CMV serostatus. The sequencing pipeline was judged likely to have produced a cluster of highly shared sequence variants as a technical artifact. In a later analysis, about 17,000 TCR beta sequences were associated with specific HLA alleles at a false discovery rate of 0.05. Correlated functional status among segregating V segments might be attributable to linkage disequilibrium, but an unknown experimental factor could not be ruled out. Compared with the 666-donor mean, donors in an Asian-associated ancestry cluster had fewer N-insertions in productive TCRs, according to a later genetic analysis. Because HLA typing was missing for some donors at each locus, association tests included only the typed subset. It was suggested by the authors that the approach could potentially be generalized to other disease states and immunological phenotypes. V-gene and J-gene trimming of TCR beta chains was associated with a missense DCLRE1C variant in a later genetic analysis, and the association was replicated in an independent cohort. In a later analysis, HLA-associated TCR beta chains showed more clonal expansion and lower generation probabilities than non-associated chains that were equally common. A total of fewer than 200 TCR beta chains were listed by the study as associated with cytomegalovirus. In a later analysis, most CMV-associated TCR beta chains were found to appear HLA-restricted, with HLA associations seemingly driven largely by CMV exposure. Most TCR sequences were observed very rarely across donors, whereas some public TCRs were present in many individuals. Because counts were too low, roughly 18 rarely observed V segments, including chromosome 9 orphons, were left out of the earlier analysis of a few hundred of the donors. A few of the identified cytomegalovirus-associated TCR beta chains were confirmed in vitro to be specific for cytomegalovirus antigens. A further reported finding was that TCR beta sequences accurately predicted the HLA-A and HLA-B alleles for most subjects in the first cohort. Cytomegalovirus status was reported to be diagnosed by the classifier with high specificity and sensitivity in both the original and validation cohorts. An earlier analysis of several hundred of the donors showed that most TCR beta V segments appeared in productive rearrangements either about 87% or about 30% of the time, which broadly matched IMGT annotations. Several of the top co-occurrence clusters appeared to be linked to parvovirus B19, influenza, CMV and Epstein-Barr virus, according to a later analysis. According to a later analysis, TCR association rates differed among HLA loci, with DRB1 alleles showing the most associated TCRs and HLA-C alleles showing the fewest. The cohort was sequenced for TCR beta chains only, and without alpha or paired-chain data the features that could be detected were limited.

What was sequenced was PBMCs. This receptor was identified in a woman under 30 in good health and CMV-seropositive.

The nucleotides are TGTGCCAGCAGCGTACAGGACAGGGGGACTGAAGCTTTCTTT. This codes for CASSVQDRGTEAFF. This sequence uses TRBV7-6 and TRBJ1-1; TRBD1 aligns with 10 central bases. The CDR3 contains 14 residues, cysteine and phenylalanine counted. Just the 42-base CDR3 DNA is kept, in frame starting at base 1. Looking up the germline V gene yields CDR1 SGHVS and CDR2 FNYEAQ. The germline V end is reduced by 5 bases and the J end by 5 bases; junction bases left unmatched: 5.